A few counts support the clone carrying this T cell receptor (beta chain). Its antigen remains unidentified. This entry comes from a study of regulatory T cells in long-lasting Graves disease. As to time point: newly diagnosed GD, antithyroid drugs for less than 3 months. The TCR library was made from RNA extracted from PBMCs. Study-wide points: Preferential use of TRBV28, TRBJ1-2 and TRBJ2-5 was seen in persistent disease.

According to the study, TCR beta libraries were built with iRepertoire HTBI primers and CDR3-region Arm-PCR. In the authors' workflow: From all samples, identification returned over 11 TRBJ and 60 to 80 TRBV segments. In TCRdb, the multiplex PCR reads were re-called with MiXCR into one record per CDR3 protein. These V and J calls originate from TCRdb's pipeline instead of the authors' own analysis. The sample yields over 500,000 distinct CDR3 sequences, roughly 15% seen once. Trimming shortened V by 1 base and J by 4 bases, and 11 bases separated the two germline ends. Germline CDR1 reads DFQATT; CDR2 reads SNEGSKA (reference sequence). This CDR3 comprises 14 residues. These data are also associated with another study on T cells in Graves' hyperthyroidism and ophthalmopathy.

Source: peripheral blood mononuclear cells (PBMCs), taken at new diagnosis, from a patient treated with antithyroid drugs. V usage is TRBV20-1 and J usage is TRBJ1-3; D is unclear. The origin of this receptor is a woman in her twenties or thirties with Graves disease. This CDR3 is CSARGEISGNTIYF. CDR3 nucleotides: TGCAGTGCTAGAGGGGAGATCTCCGGAAACACCATATATTTT.